The subject of this entry is one TCR beta chain. Its specificity is unknown. These data belong to a study of T-cell memory formation after mild COVID-19. Study observations and caveats: Mainly in CM and EM were contracting CD4+ clones; CD8+ were in EMRA.

TCRdb analysed the 5' RACE reads with MiXCR anew, one entry per CDR3 protein. Of 500,000 to 650,000 distinct CDR3 sequences in the sample, less than 25% were seen once. The origin of this receptor is an adult woman who had mild COVID-19 (a few samples of this study predate the infection). Cell type and time point are not known. Sample: PBMCs or a T cell subset sorted from them (not recorded which).

The chain's CDR3 is CASSVLAGQVNTEAFF. DNA of the CDR3: TGTGCCAGCAGCGTACTCGCCGGACAAGTAAACACTGAAGCTTTCTTT. This chain links TRBV9 with TRBJ1-1, with TRBD1 as a possible D gene (5 bases). This CDR3 is built from 16 residues. Per germline, CDR1 SGDLS and CDR2 YYNGEE. The V end was cut by 1 base, the J end by 2 bases, with 15 bases between.